This record looks at one T cell receptor beta chain sequence and its context. Its antigen is unknown. Per-nucleotide qualities are absent, and no much larger clonotype sits a single base away. The source of the sample is a study of cytomegalovirus exposure and HLA in healthy donors (TCRdb year 2017). For the study in its entirety: An earlier analysis of approximately 640 of the donors reported about 250 Gb of sequence data and some 120 million unique TCR beta sequences from roughly 180 million T cells. Around 320 gigabases of sequencing data and approximately 80 million unique TCR sequences were included in an early release covering about 600 HLA-typed donors. The genetic ancestry cluster associated with self-reported Caucasian donors included 80% to 90% of the 350 to 500 genotyped donors. The study aimed to test whether cataloging public T cell receptors could reveal signatures of past pathogen exposure. The study used immunosequencing to profile the T cell repertoires of approximately 640 subjects and linked those repertoires to cytomegalovirus serostatus. In addition to the first cohort of 666 subjects, a separate validation cohort of approximately 110 different subjects was used. The study combined high-throughput TCR immunosequencing, statistical association of individual TCRs with disease status, and machine learning to predict cytomegalovirus infection status. In a later analysis, previously published TCR beta repertoires from 550 to 700 donors were re-analyzed and high-resolution HLA genotyping was added so that TCR occurrence patterns could be studied. In the later analysis, no new phenotypic data were used to find candidate immune exposures; instead, reliance was placed on TCR beta sequences and their occurrence across donors. An earlier analysis of some 600 of the donors applied high-throughput TCR beta sequencing to assess whether each TCR beta V gene segment acted as functional or pseudogenic. Alongside the repertoire data, information on donor age, sex, ethnicity and CMV serostatus was compiled. A later genetic analysis used genome-wide SNP genotypes for about three fifths of the roughly 700 donors, treating that subset as a discovery cohort. Every discovery cohort repertoire had been produced on one sequencing platform. HLA typing covered class I and class II loci at four-digit resolution. The number of typed donors differed by locus: 629-630 for A, B, C, DRB1 and DQB1; 500 to 550 for DQA1; fewer than 610 for DPA1; and roughly 450 for DPB1. Because of strong linkage in the cohort, five DR-DQ haplotypes were treated as single units for association and clustering. Among around 400 genotyped donors of the cohort, an average of around 250,000 unique TCR beta nucleotide sequences was sequenced per donor, of which about 20% were non-productive. Study-wide findings and limitations: Sequencing depth was assumed to be roughly uniform across donors in the presence/absence analyses, though that assumption may not hold. According to a later genetic analysis, donors in an Asian-associated ancestry cluster had fewer N-insertions in productive TCRs than the approximately 650-donor mean. Correlated functional status among segregating V segments might be attributable to linkage disequilibrium, but an unknown experimental factor could not be ruled out. At a false discovery rate of 0.05, a later analysis linked about 17,000 TCR beta sequences to specific HLA alleles. In a later analysis, TCR association rates were found to vary across HLA loci, with the most associated TCRs seen for DRB1 alleles and the fewest for HLA-C alleles. According to a later analysis, most CMV-associated TCR beta chains appeared to be HLA-restricted, and the HLA associations seemed to be driven largely by CMV exposure. The authors suggested that the approach could potentially be extended to other disease states and immunological phenotypes. When HLA alleles, especially DR and DQ, strongly co-occurred, TCR associations were difficult to assign to individual alleles. Across donors, most TCR sequences were observed very rarely, whereas some public TCRs were present in many individuals. In this cohort, only TCR beta chains were sequenced, and detectable features were limited by the absence of alpha or paired-chain data. For the cohort, immune exposure information was limited to CMV serostatus. The study listed around 160 TCR beta chains as associated with cytomegalovirus. In a later analysis, HLA-associated TCR beta chains showed more clonal expansion and lower generation probabilities than non-associated chains that were equally common. A further reported finding was that TCR beta sequences accurately predicted the HLA-A and HLA-B alleles for most subjects in the first cohort. In both the original and validation cohorts, the classifier was reported to diagnose cytomegalovirus status with high specificity and sensitivity. A group of highly shared sequence variants was considered likely to be a technical artifact of the sequencing pipeline. According to a later analysis, parvovirus B19, influenza, CMV and Epstein-Barr virus appeared linked to several top co-occurrence clusters. Because HLA typing was unavailable for some donors at each locus, only the typed subset was used in association tests. In a later genetic analysis, a missense DCLRE1C variant was associated with V-gene and J-gene trimming of TCR beta chains, and the association was replicated in an independent cohort. In vitro tests confirmed that a few of the cytomegalovirus-associated TCR beta chains recognize cytomegalovirus antigens. Broadly in line with IMGT annotations, most TCR beta V segments showed up in productive rearrangements about 87% or about 30% of the time in an earlier analysis of several hundred of the donors. Around 16 rarely observed V segments, including chromosome 9 orphons, were excluded from the earlier analysis of almost 600 of the donors because counts were too low.

Receptors were amplified or captured by the immunoSEQ multiplex PCR assay. For the multiplex PCR, a mixture combining 60 forward primers for TCR Vbeta segments and 13 reverse primers for TCR Jbeta segments was used. A multiplex PCR assay on genomic DNA amplified the CDR3 region of rearranged TCR beta genes. On the Illumina HiSeq System, the amplified TCR beta libraries were sequenced as 87-base-pair reads. Concerning the study's data processing: In a later analysis, around 80 million unique TCR beta chains were counted across the roughly 670 repertoires, and approximately 9.9 million of these chains were shared by at least two donors. Raw reads were error-corrected and collapsed into unique sequences with a nearest-neighbor algorithm that merged closely related sequences to remove PCR and sequencing errors. Alignment of CDR3 sequences to IMGT reference sequences was used to assign V, D and J gene segments. Each retained sequence needed at least a six-nucleotide match to both a V gene segment and a J gene segment. A rearrangement counted as productive if the CDR3 had no stop codons and remained in frame with V and J, and every other rearrangement counted as non-productive. Following IMGT convention, CDR3 was defined as the stretch from the second conserved V-encoded cysteine up to the conserved J-encoded phenylalanine. The earlier analysis of 500 to 600 of the donors excluded sequences that lacked an unambiguous match to a single V gene segment. In an earlier analysis of more than 500 of the donors, a V segment was called functional when productive rearrangements were above 56.7%, and segregating when the standard deviation between donors exceeded 5%. To diagnose cytomegalovirus status from the catalog of TCR beta chain sequences, a statistical classification framework was built. V and J gene assignment, in a later analysis, came from comparing TCR nucleotide sequences with IMGT/GENE-DB human TR gene sequences. The TCRdist pipeline was used in a later analysis to assign CDR3 sequences and most-parsimonious VDJ recombination scenarios. In a later analysis, each TCR beta chain was defined by its CDR3 amino acid sequence together with its V-gene family, and reads lacking a unique V-gene family were excluded. As a way to deal with suspected cross-contamination and a sequencing artifact, a later analysis dropped hundreds of nucleotide sequences that were highly shared and had low generation probability. In a later analysis, a clonal expansion index for each public chain was calculated from normalized within-repertoire ranks of inferred template counts. A later analysis computed generation probabilities with a VDJ recombination model fitted to out-of-frame rearrangements, and checked the results against IGoR. A later analysis scored TCR-TCR, TCR-HLA and TCR-CMV co-occurrence with hypergeometric tests, applying a repertoire-size bias correction to TCR pairs. To estimate false discovery rates, a later analysis permuted the HLA or CMV assignments 20 times. A later analysis grouped co-occurring TCRs with DBSCAN, adding TCRdist sequence similarity when clustering within HLA-allele-positive subsets. Repertoires with fewer than 30,000 or more than 120,000 public chains were left out of co-occurrence clustering, as were five repertoires with anomalous nucleotide sharing. Drawn from immuneACCESS, this table holds only the in-frame rearrangements with V and J called that TCRdb kept. Clones are partly lost; checked studies trace under half to an unresolved V gene and leave the rest unexplained. V, J and clone size derive from that table, while D and trimming were established from the DNA sequence. Across this sample there are 100,000 to 150,000 clones, with roughly 80% seen only once. The ten largest clones capture approximately 0.22% of the sample.

The cohort consisted of some 670 healthy bone marrow donors. All cohort members were sampled while nominally healthy, although unrecorded immune exposures were likely present. The donor tested CMV seronegative, placing the donor among the 350 or so seronegative members of the cohort. A peripheral blood sample was collected from each donor, and TCR beta sequencing was performed on peripheral blood mononuclear cells. The Qiagen DNeasy Blood Extraction Kit was used to extract genomic DNA from the blood cell samples. This TCR came from a man aged 45-65 years in good health and CMV-seronegative. The sequenced sample was PBMCs.

The CDR3 reads as follows: CASSQGVEADYTGELFF. The DNA reads TGTGCCAGCAGCCAGGGGGTTGAAGCTGATTACACCGGGGAGCTGTTTTTT. The chain links TRBV21-1 with TRBJ2-2; the D segment call TRBD1 is taken from the table without a DNA check. TRBV21-1 is a pseudogene locus. From its cysteine to its phenylalanine, the CDR3 spans 17 amino acids. CDR3 DNA only is kept here, 51 bases in frame from base 1.